Sequencing of this TCR beta chain was carried out in a study of shared clonotypes between healthy human individuals. Overall study findings and caveats: Roughly 5% of naive CD4 clonotypes were common to a few donors. All-four-donor shared clonotypes had higher generation probabilities than non-shared clonotypes did.

Points on this clone: Antigen unknown.

Each replicate PCR on the sorted subsets used 150 to 200 ng DNA (around 30,000 T cell genomes). Assay used: immunoSEQ multiplex PCR; TCRdb lists only in-frame clones, some missing. The sample lists around 980,000 clones, 75% to 85% occurring once. Sequenced material: memory CD4+ T cells from PBMCs. Subset: CD45RA-negative fraction. The TCR sequence derives from a man younger than 30 in good health. Some clones in this sample may be carry-over from other donors' samples.

The CDR3 DNA reads as TGTGCCAGCACCACGAGGAGGGTGGGAGACACTGAAGCTTTCTTT. It codes for CASTTRRVGDTEAFF. V and J are TRBV6-5 and TRBJ1-1, with no clear D. Germline V gene sequence: CDR1 MNHEY, CDR2 SVGAGI. There are 15 residues in the CDR3. V was pared by 7 bases and J by 3 bases, with 18 bases between.